The next 14 T cell receptor beta chains were all read from a single sample in a study of control samples from healthy donors and cancer patients. Using immunoSEQ multiplex PCR, the repertoire was profiled, and TCRdb retains in-frame clones only, with some absent. The repertoire consists of some 140,000 clones, with around nine tenths occurring once and the leading ten covering 10% to 12%. The sequencing sample was made of blood. These TCRs come from a man aged 25-45 years in good health.

This chain joins TRBV4-2 and TRBJ2-3, with 8 bases identical to TRBD1. Germline V CDR1 and CDR2: LGHNA, YNFKEQ. This CDR3 is built from 24 residues. Trimming cost V 2 bases and J 8 bases; bases outside gene matches: 36. CDR3 nucleotide sequence: TGTGCCAGCAGCCAAAGAATCTATATGATTGGGACAGGCGGCCCTACCACATCACAGATTACGCAGTATTTT. It is translated as CASSQRIYMIGTGGPTTSQITQYF.

The rearrangement uses TRBV10-3 and TRBJ2-7; the match to TRBD2 covers 11 bases. The CDR3 is made up of 17 amino acids. Per the germline V gene, CDR1 is ENHRY and CDR2 is SYGVKD. J was trimmed by 2 bases and V by 3 bases; bases with no gene match: 9. CDR3 region: CAISDVTSGVLTYEQYF. CDR3 coding DNA: TGTGCCATCAGTGATGTGACTAGCGGGGTTTTAACCTACGAGCAGTACTTC.

The chain links TRBV5-6 to TRBJ1-2; no firm D call. Trimming cost V 3 bases and J 2 bases, with 17 bases left between them. Germline values: CDR1 SGHDT, CDR2 YYEEEE. The CDR3 runs to 16 residues. The chain's CDR3 is CASSSRIRSTNYGYTF. The CDR3 DNA reads as TGTGCCAGCAGCTCCCGAATTCGGTCGACGAACTATGGCTACACCTTC.

This chain connects TRBV3-1 (or the pseudogene TRBV3-2) to TRBJ2-2; D not certain. With 4 bases removed from V and 2 bases from J, the gap between germline ends came to 2 bases. Germline CDR1 LGHDT, CDR2 YNNKEL (reference sequence). The CDR3 is 12 amino acids. The CDR3 protein is CASSRNTGELFF. In DNA form, the CDR3 reads TGTGCCAGCAGCCGAAACACCGGGGAGCTGTTTTTT.

The chain combines TRBV30 with TRBJ1-2, with D possibly being TRBD1 (5 bases). The germline V gene has CDR1 GTSNPN and CDR2 SVGIG (reference sequence). Trimming removed 2 bases at V and 4 bases at J, with 14 bases between. The CDR3 spans 14 residues. Here the CDR3 DNA reads TGTGCCTGGAGTCCGCAGGGTCGAAGCTATGGCTACACCTTC. Amino acid sequence: CAWSPQGRSYGYTF. The variable domain in full, with the rest retrieved from reference TRBV30 and TRBJ1-2, is SQTIHQWPATLVQPVGSPLSLECTVEGTSNPNLYWYRQAAGRGLQLLFYSVGIGQISSEVPQNLSASRPQDRQFILSSKKLLLSDSGFYLCAWSPQGRSYGYTFGSGTRLTVV.

The rearrangement uses TRBV28 and TRBJ2-5, with 7 bases lining up with TRBD1. V shed 7 bases, J shed 4 bases, and the junction held 6 bases outside the gene matches. In germline, CDR1 is MDHEN, CDR2 SYDVKM. This CDR3 has 13 residues. Here the CDR3 reads CASTRGKRETQYF. DNA for the CDR3: TGTGCCAGCACCAGGGGGAAGCGAGAGACCCAGTACTTC.

V gene TRBV12-3 or TRBV12-4 combines with J gene TRBJ1-2, with D possibly TRBD1 on 5 matching bases. Trimming shortened V by 5 bases and J by 8 bases, and 15 bases separated the two germline ends. The CDR3 runs 13 residues. The CDR3 DNA follows: TGTGCCAGCAGTCGCGAGGGAGGGACCGGCTACACCTTC. As protein: CASSREGGTGYTF.

The rearrangement uses TRBV7-3 and TRBJ2-3; TRBD2 agrees at 8 bases. The germline V gene encodes CDR1 SGHTA and CDR2 FQGTGA. CDR3 length: 19 amino acids. V trimming: 2 bases; J trimming: 0 bases; junction bases outside the gene matches: 13. The CDR3 reads CASSLEFPPAGASTDTQYF. CDR3 sequence (DNA): TGTGCCAGCAGCTTAGAGTTCCCCCCAGCGGGAGCGAGCACAGATACGCAGTATTTT.

The chain links TRBV9 to TRBJ2-3; 7 bases agree with TRBD2. V trimming: 3 bases; J trimming: 2 bases; junction bases outside the gene matches: 9. The CDR3 has 16 residues. Germline CDR1 is SGDLS and CDR2 is YYNGEE. Written as DNA, the CDR3 is TGTGCCAGCAGCGCTTTCCTCCAGCGGGACACAGATACGCAGTATTTT. It yields the protein CASSAFLQRDTDTQYF.

The genes are TRBV6-5 and TRBJ2-5; TRBD2 aligns across 7 bases. After removal of 6 bases from V and 5 bases from J, the junction contained 9 bases not matched to a gene. CDR3 length equals 14 residues. Germline assignment: CDR1 MNHEY and CDR2 SVGAGI. Here the CDR3 DNA reads TGTGCCAGCAGCCTAAGACTAGCACAGGAGACCCAGTACTTC. It translates to CASSLRLAQETQYF.

V is TRBV18 and J is TRBJ2-7, with no clear D. Germline assignment: CDR1 KGHSH and CDR2 LQKENI. CDR3 length: 14 amino acids. The V end was cut by 3 bases, the J end by 1 base, with 10 bases between. The CDR3 spells CASSPPDKSYEQYF. The CDR3 region has the DNA TGTGCCAGCTCACCGCCCGACAAATCCTACGAGCAGTACTTC.

The chain joins TRBV9 to TRBJ1-1; D is uncertain. V dropped 1 base and J dropped 5 bases, with 18 bases sitting between them. The CDR3 runs to 16 residues. Germline V gene lookup returns CDR1 SGDLS and CDR2 YYNGEE. The CDR3 sequence: CASSVTPSSLGTEAFF. The CDR3 nucleotides read TGTGCCAGCAGCGTAACGCCCTCGTCCCTTGGAACTGAAGCTTTCTTT.

The sample holds a few counts of this clone. The gene calls are TRBV6-2 or TRBV6-3 and TRBJ1-2; D unclear. Looked up from germline, CDR1 is MNHEY and CDR2 is SVGEGT. Trimming removed 2 bases from V and 3 bases from J, with 4 bases in between. The CDR3 is 12 residues long. CDR3 DNA sequence: TGTGCCAGCAGTTACAGGGACTATGGCTACACCTTC. It yields the protein CASSYRDYGYTF.

The chain is built from TRBV6-1 and TRBJ2-7; D may be TRBD1 or TRBD2 (5 bases each). The ends were cut back, 1 base at V and 5 bases at J, with 12 bases in the middle. Germline CDR1 reads MNHNS; CDR2 reads SASEGT. The CDR3 is 14 amino acids. CDR3 region: CASSEDRTGNEQYF. The CDR3 DNA is TGTGCCAGCAGTGAAGACAGGACGGGAAACGAGCAGTACTTC.